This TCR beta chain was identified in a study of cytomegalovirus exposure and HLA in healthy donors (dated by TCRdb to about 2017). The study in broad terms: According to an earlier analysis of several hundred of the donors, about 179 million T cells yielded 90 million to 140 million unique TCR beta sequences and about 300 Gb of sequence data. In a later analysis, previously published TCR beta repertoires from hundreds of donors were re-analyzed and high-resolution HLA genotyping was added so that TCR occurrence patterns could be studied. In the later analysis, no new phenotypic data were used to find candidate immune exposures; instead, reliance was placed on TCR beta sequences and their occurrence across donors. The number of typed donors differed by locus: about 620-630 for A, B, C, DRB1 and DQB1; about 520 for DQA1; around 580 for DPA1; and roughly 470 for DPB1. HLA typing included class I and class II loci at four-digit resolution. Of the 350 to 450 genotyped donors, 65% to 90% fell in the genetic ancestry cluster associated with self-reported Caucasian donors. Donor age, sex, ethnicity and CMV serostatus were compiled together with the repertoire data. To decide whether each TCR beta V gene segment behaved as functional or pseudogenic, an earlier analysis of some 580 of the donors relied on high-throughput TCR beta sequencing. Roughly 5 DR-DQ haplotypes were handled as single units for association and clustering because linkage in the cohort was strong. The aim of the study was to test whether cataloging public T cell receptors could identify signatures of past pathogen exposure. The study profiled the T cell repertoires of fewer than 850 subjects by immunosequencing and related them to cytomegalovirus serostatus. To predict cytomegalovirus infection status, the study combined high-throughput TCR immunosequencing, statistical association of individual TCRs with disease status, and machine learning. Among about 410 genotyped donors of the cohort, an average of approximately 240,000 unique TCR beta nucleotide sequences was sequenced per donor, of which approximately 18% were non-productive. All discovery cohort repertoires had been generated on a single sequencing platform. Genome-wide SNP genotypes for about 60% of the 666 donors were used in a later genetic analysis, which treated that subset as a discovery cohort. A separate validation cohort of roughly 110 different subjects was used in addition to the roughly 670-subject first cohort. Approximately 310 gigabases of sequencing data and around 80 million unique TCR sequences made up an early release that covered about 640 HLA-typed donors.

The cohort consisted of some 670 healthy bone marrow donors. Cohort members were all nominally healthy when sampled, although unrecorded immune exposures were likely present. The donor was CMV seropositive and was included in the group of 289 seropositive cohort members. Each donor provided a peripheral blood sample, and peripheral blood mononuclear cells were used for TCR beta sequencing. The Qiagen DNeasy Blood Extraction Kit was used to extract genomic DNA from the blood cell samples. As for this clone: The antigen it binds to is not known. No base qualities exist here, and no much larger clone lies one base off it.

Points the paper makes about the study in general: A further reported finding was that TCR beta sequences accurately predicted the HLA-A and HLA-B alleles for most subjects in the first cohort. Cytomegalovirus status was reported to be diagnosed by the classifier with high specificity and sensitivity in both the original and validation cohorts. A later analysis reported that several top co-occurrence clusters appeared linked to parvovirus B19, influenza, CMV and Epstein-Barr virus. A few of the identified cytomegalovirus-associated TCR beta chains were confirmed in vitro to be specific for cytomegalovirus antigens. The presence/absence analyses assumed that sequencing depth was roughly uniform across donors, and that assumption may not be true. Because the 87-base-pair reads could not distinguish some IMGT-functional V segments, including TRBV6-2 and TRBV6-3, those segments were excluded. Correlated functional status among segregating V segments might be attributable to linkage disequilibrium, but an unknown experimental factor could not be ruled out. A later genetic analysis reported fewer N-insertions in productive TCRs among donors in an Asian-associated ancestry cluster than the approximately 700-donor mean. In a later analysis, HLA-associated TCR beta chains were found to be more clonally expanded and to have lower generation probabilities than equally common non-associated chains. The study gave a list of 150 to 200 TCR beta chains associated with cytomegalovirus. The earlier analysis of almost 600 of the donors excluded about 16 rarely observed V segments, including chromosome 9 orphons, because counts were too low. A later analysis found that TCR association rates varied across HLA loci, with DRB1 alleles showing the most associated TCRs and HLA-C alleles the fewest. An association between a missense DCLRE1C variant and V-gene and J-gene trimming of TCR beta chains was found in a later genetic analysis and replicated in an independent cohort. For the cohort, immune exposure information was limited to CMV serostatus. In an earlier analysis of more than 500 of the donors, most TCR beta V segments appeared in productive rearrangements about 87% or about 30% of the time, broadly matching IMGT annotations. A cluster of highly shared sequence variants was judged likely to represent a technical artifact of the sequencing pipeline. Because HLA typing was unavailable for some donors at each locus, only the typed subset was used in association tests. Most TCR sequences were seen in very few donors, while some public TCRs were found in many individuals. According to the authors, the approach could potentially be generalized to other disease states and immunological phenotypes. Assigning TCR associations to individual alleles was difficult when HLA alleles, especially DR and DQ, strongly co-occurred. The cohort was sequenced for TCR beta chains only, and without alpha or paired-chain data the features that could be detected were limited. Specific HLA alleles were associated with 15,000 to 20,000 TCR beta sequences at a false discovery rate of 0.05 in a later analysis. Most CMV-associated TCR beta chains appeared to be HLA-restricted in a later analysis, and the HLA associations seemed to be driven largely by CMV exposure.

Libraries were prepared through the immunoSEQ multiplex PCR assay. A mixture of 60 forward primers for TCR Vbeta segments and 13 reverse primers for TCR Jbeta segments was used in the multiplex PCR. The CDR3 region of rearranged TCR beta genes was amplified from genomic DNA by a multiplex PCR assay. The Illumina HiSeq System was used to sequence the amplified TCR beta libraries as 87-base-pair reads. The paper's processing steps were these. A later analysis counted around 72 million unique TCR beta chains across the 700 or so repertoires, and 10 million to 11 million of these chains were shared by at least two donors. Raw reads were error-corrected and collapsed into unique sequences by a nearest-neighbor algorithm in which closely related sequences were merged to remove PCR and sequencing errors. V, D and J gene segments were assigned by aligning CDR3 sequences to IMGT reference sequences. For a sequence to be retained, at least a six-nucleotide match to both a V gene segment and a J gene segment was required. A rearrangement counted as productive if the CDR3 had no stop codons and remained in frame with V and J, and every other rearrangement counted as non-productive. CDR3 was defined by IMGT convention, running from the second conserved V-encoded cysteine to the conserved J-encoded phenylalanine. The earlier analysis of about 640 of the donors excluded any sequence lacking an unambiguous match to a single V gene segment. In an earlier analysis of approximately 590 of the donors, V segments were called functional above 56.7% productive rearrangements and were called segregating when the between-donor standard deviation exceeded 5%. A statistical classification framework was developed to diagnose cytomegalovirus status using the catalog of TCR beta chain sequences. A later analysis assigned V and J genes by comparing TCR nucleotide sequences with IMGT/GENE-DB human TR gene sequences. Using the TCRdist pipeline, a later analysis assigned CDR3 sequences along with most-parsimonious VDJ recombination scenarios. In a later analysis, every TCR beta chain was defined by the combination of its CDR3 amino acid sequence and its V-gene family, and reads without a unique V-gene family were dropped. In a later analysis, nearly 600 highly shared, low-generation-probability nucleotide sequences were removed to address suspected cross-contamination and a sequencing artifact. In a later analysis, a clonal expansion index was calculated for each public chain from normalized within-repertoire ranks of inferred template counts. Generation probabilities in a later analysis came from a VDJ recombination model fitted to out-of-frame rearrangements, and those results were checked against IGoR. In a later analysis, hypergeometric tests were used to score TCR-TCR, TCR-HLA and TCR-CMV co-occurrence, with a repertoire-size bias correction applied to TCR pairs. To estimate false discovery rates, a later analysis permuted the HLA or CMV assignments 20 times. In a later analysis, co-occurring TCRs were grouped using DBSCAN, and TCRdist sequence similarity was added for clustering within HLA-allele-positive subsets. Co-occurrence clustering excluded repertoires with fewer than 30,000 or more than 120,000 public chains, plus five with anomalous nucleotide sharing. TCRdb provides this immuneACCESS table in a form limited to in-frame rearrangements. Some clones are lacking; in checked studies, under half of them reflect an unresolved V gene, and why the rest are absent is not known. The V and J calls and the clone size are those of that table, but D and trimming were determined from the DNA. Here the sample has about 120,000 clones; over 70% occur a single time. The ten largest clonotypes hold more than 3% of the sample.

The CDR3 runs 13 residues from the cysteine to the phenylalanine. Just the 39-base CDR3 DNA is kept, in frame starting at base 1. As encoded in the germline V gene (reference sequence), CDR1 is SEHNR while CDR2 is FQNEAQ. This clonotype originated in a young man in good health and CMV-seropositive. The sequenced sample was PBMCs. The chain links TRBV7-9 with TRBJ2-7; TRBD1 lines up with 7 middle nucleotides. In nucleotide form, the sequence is TGTTCCTCCCGACGGGACAGTTCCTACGAGCAGTACTTC. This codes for CSSRRDSSYEQYF.